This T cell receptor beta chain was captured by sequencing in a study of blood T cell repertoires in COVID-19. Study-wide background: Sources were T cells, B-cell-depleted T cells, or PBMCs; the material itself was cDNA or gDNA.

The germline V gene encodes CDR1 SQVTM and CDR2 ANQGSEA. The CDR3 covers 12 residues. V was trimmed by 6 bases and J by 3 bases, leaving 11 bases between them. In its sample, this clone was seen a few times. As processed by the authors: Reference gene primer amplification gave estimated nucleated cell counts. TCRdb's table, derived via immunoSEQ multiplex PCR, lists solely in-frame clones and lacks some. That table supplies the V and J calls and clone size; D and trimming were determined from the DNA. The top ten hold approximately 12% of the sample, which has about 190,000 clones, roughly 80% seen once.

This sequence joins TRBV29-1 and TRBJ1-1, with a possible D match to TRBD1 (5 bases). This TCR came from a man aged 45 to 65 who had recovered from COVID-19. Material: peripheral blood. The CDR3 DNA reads TGCAGCGTCAGGGTTGGCGACACTGAAGCTTTCTTT. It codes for CSVRVGDTEAFF.